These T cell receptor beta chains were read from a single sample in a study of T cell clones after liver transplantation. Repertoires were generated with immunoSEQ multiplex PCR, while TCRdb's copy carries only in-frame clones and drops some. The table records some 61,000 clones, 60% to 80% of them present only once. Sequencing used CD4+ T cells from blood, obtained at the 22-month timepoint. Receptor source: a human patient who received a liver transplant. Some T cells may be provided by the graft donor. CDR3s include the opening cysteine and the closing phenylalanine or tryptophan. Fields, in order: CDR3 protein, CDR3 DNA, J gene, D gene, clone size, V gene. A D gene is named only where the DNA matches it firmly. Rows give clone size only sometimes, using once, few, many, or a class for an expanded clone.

CASSPHRDGTQYF,TGTGCCAGCTCACCTCACCGGGACGGAACGCAGTATTTT,TRBJ2-3,NA,NA,TRBV18
CASSLDLLGGELFF,TGTGCCAGCAGCTTGGACTTACTTGGGGGGGAGCTGTTTTTT,TRBJ2-2,NA,NA,TRBV7-9
CASSLGGEGNQPQHF,TGTGCCAGCAGCTTAGGCGGCGAGGGCAATCAGCCCCAGCATTTT,TRBJ1-5,NA,once,TRBV11-2
CASSGGYGYTF,TGTGCCAGTAGCGGGGGGTATGGCTACACCTTC,TRBJ1-2,NA,NA,TRBV19
CASSFYSTSGGAGDTQYF,TGTGCCAGCAGCTTCTACTCTACTAGCGGGGGGGCGGGAGATACGCAGTATTTT,TRBJ2-3,TRBD2,NA,TRBV7-2
CASRGQTGYSGANVLTF,TGTGCCAGCCGCGGACAGACAGGTTACTCTGGGGCCAACGTCCTGACTTTC,TRBJ2-6,NA,few,TRBV28
CASSQGVTGTGGLEQYF,TGTGCCAGCAGCCAAGGAGTAACCGGGACAGGGGGCTTGGAGCAGTACTTC,TRBJ2-7,TRBD1,once,TRBV4-2
CASSLGSGGARETQYF,TGCGCCAGCAGCTTGGGTAGCGGGGGGGCGAGAGAGACCCAGTACTTC,TRBJ2-5,TRBD2,NA,TRBV5-1
CAILDRQTYNEQFF,TGTGCCATCTTGGACAGGCAGACTTACAATGAGCAGTTCTTC,TRBJ2-1,TRBD1,NA,TRBV2
CASSLDRGQVNIQYF,TGCGCCAGCAGCTTGGACAGGGGGCAGGTGAACATTCAGTACTTC,TRBJ2-4,TRBD1,NA,TRBV5-1
CARSLAKGTPNEQFF,TGTGCCAGAAGCTTGGCAAAGGGGACCCCCAATGAGCAGTTCTTC,TRBJ2-1,NA,NA,TRBV5-3
CASSPDRGRRNEQFF,TGTGCCAGTAGTCCGGACAGGGGGCGACGGAATGAGCAGTTCTTC,TRBJ2-1,TRBD1,NA,TRBV19
CASSLVGRAPDTQYF,TGTGCCAGCAGCTTAGTCGGCAGGGCCCCAGATACGCAGTATTTT,TRBJ2-3,NA,NA,TRBV11-2
CASGQVGGYTF,TGTGCCAGCGGACAGGTCGGTGGCTACACCTTC,TRBJ1-2,TRBD1,NA,TRBV6-5
CASSSYDREETQYF,TGTGCCAGCAGCTCCTATGACAGGGAAGAGACCCAGTACTTC,TRBJ2-5,TRBD1,NA,TRBV5-6
CASRDVRGEGEQFF,TGTGCCAGCAGGGACGTGCGGGGGGAGGGTGAGCAGTTCTTC,TRBJ2-1,TRBD2,NA,TRBV2
CASSLLQRGYGYTF,TGTGCCAGCAGTCTCCTACAACGGGGCTATGGCTACACCTTC,TRBJ1-2,NA,few,TRBV28
CASSSGAGLRGHYNEQFF,TGTGCCAGCAGCTCGGGGGCGGGTCTTCGGGGGCACTACAATGAGCAGTTCTTC,TRBJ2-1,NA,NA,TRBV7-8
CASSFSVGAFF,TGTGCCAGCAGTTTCTCCGTGGGCGCTTTCTTT,TRBJ1-1,NA,NA,TRBV28
CASSPQVAGGFYSYEQYF,TGTGCCAGCTCACCACAGGTAGCGGGGGGCTTCTACTCCTACGAGCAGTACTTC,TRBJ2-7,TRBD2,NA,TRBV18
CASSLAGGRNTIYF,TGTGCCAGCAGCTTAGCAGGGGGCCGAAACACCATATATTTT,TRBJ1-3,TRBD1,NA,TRBV7-9
CASSLDTLGGADGYTF,TGTGCCAGCAGTTTAGACACGCTAGGGGGCGCCGATGGCTACACCTTC,TRBJ1-2,TRBD1,NA,TRBV27
CASRWGPRPSNQPQHF,TGTGCCAGCAGGTGGGGGCCGCGACCTAGCAATCAGCCCCAGCATTTT,TRBJ1-5,NA,few,TRBV2
CAISDPRQGARMNTEAFF,TGTGCCATCAGTGACCCGAGACAGGGGGCGCGGATGAACACTGAAGCTTTCTTT,TRBJ1-1,TRBD1,once,TRBV10-3
CASSPDGGGYGYTF,TGTGCCAGCAGCCCAGACGGGGGGGGCTATGGCTACACCTTC,TRBJ1-2,NA,NA,TRBV28
CASSRAGQKQETQYF,TGCGCCAGCAGCAGGGCGGGTCAGAAACAAGAGACCCAGTACTTC,TRBJ2-5,NA,NA,TRBV4-1
CASSPGTDQPQHF,TGTGCCAGCTCACCAGGGACGGATCAGCCCCAGCATTTT,TRBJ1-5,NA,NA,TRBV18
CSVGEGALPEQYF,TGCAGCGTTGGCGAGGGGGCCCTCCCGGAGCAGTACTTC,TRBJ2-7,TRBD1,NA,TRBV29-1
CASSITRSNEQFF,TGCGCCAGCAGTATAACTAGGTCGAATGAGCAGTTCTTC,TRBJ2-1,NA,NA,TRBV5-1
CASSPRQLTEAFF,TGTGCCAGCAGCCCCCGACAGCTCACTGAAGCTTTCTTT,TRBJ1-1,NA,few,TRBV6-1
CASSASNTGELFF,TGTGCCAGCAGTGCTAGCAACACCGGGGAGCTGTTTTTT,TRBJ2-2,NA,NA,TRBV6-4
CASSDGFLLHYEQYF,TGTGCCAGCAGTGATGGCTTCCTCCTCCACTACGAGCAGTACTTC,TRBJ2-7,NA,few,TRBV2
CASSVLSGGYGYTF,TGTGCCAGCAGTGTCCTTAGTGGAGGATATGGCTACACCTTC,TRBJ1-2,NA,few,TRBV2
CASREGNQPQHF,TGTGCCAGCAGGGAGGGCAATCAGCCCCAGCATTTT,TRBJ1-5,NA,few,TRBV27
CASSLRAYEQYF,TGTGCCAGCAGCTTGAGGGCCTACGAGCAGTACTTC,TRBJ2-7,NA,NA,TRBV7-2
CASMGDMRGYTF,TGTGCCAGCATGGGGGATATGAGAGGCTACACCTTC,TRBJ1-2,NA,NA,TRBV6-1
CASSGNRGGRGEQYF,TGTGCCAGCAGTGGAAACCGGGGGGGCCGCGGCGAGCAGTACTTC,TRBJ2-7,TRBD2,few,TRBV2
CASSLQQGREAFF,TGTGCCAGCAGCTTACAACAGGGTAGGGAGGCTTTCTTT,TRBJ1-1,NA,NA,TRBV11-2
CATSRGDRAIDTQYF,TGTGCCACCAGCAGAGGGGACAGGGCGATAGATACGCAGTATTTT,TRBJ2-3,TRBD1,NA,TRBV15
CASQVGGIQETQYF,TGTGCCAGCCAAGTCGGGGGGATCCAAGAGACCCAGTACTTC,TRBJ2-5,TRBD2,NA,TRBV25-1
CATSRARQGFDEQYF,TGTGCCACCAGCAGAGCTCGACAGGGATTCGACGAGCAGTACTTC,TRBJ2-7,TRBD1,few,TRBV15
CASSQAGQGGNTIYF,TGTGCCAGCAGCCAAGCGGGACAGGGGGGAAACACCATATATTTT,TRBJ1-3,TRBD1,NA,TRBV4-2
CASSQDFPSGADTQYF,TGTGCCAGCAGCCAAGATTTTCCCTCGGGGGCAGATACGCAGTATTTT,TRBJ2-3,NA,NA,TRBV4-2
CASSLSGDTEAFF,TGTGCCAGCAGCTTATCAGGGGACACTGAAGCTTTCTTT,TRBJ1-1,NA,NA,TRBV7-9
CAWSDQGGGNQPQHF,TGTGCCTGGAGTGATCAAGGGGGAGGCAATCAGCCCCAGCATTTT,TRBJ1-5,NA,NA,TRBV30
CASTLTGQHRNEKLFF,TGTGCCAGCACCCTAACCGGACAGCATCGAAATGAAAAACTGTTTTTT,TRBJ1-4,NA,NA,TRBV7-8
CASSLNTGARDYGYTF,TGTGCCAGCAGCTTGAATACAGGGGCGCGGGACTATGGCTACACCTTC,TRBJ1-2,TRBD1,NA,TRBV5-4
CASSIRNSGNTIYF,TGTGCCAGCAGCATCAGGAATTCTGGAAACACCATATATTTT,TRBJ1-3,NA,NA,TRBV11-2
CASSLKFTGATDTQYF,TGTGCCAGCAGCTTAAAGTTTACGGGGGCCACAGATACGCAGTATTTT,TRBJ2-3,NA,NA,TRBV7-3
CASSSTRTYEQYF,TGTGCCAGCAGCTCAACCAGAACCTACGAGCAGTACTTC,TRBJ2-7,NA,NA,TRBV11-2
CASTIYTGGYEQYF,TGTGCCAGCACTATCTATACGGGCGGCTACGAGCAGTACTTC,TRBJ2-7,NA,NA,TRBV11-2
CAWSGQGASADTQYF,TGTGCCTGGAGTGGACAGGGGGCGAGTGCAGATACGCAGTATTTT,TRBJ2-3,TRBD1,few,TRBV30